The present T cell receptor (beta chain) was sequenced within a study of Graves' ophthalmopathy and Graves' hyperthyroidism. J lost 3 bases, V lost 4 bases, and 3 bases had no gene match. Germline loops: CDR1 SGHTA, CDR2 FQGTGA. The CDR3 is 14 amino acids. For repertoire sequencing, the TCR beta CDR3 regions were amplified from RNA transcripts. Investigators did first-round RT-PCR with HTBI primers, then second-round multiplex PCR. TCRdb recomputed calls from the multiplex PCR reads with MiXCR, one row per CDR3 protein. Counted here are over a million distinct CDR3 sequences, approximately 35% occurring once; the ten biggest clones make up 11%.

The gene calls are TRBV7-3 and TRBJ1-2; 9 nucleotides agree with TRBD1. This clonotype was obtained from an adult man with Graves' hyperthyroidism. Material: peripheral blood or thyroid tissue (not recorded which). The CDR3 protein is CASSYGQGHYGYTF. CDR3 DNA sequence: TGTGCCAGCAGCTACGGACAGGGGCACTATGGCTACACCTTC.